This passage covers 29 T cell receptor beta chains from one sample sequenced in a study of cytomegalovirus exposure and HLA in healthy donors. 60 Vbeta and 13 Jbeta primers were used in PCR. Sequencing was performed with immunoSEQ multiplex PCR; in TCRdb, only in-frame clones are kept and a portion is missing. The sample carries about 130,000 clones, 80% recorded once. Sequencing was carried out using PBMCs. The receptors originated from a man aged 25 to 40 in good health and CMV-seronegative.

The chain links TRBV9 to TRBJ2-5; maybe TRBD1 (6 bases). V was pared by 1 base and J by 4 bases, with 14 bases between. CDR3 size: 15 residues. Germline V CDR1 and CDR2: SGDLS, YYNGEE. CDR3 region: CASSVSTGLGETQYF. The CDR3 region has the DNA TGTGCCAGCAGCGTATCCACAGGGTTAGGAGAGACCCAGTACTTC.

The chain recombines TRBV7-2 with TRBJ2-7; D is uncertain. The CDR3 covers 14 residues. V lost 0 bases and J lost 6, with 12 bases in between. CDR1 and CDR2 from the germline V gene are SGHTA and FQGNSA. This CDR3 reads CASSLASMSGEQYF. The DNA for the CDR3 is TGTGCCAGCAGCTTAGCTAGCATGTCGGGCGAGCAGTACTTC.

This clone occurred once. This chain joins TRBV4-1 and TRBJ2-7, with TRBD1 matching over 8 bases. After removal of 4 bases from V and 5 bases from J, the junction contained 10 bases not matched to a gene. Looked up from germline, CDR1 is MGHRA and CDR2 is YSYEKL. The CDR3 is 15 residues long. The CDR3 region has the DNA TGCGCCAGCAGCCCACGACAGGGGACCGTCGACGAGCAGTACTTC. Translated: CASSPRQGTVDEQYF.

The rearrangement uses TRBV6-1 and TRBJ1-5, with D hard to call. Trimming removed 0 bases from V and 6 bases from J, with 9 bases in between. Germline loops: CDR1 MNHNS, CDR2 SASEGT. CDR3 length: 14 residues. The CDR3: CASSEAEGGQPQHF. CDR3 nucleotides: TGTGCCAGCAGTGAAGCGGAGGGAGGTCAGCCCCAGCATTTT.

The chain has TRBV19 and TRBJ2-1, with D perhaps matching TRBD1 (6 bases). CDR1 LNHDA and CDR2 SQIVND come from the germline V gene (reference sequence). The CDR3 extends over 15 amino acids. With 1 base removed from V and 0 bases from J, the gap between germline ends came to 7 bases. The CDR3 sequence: CASSIGQDSYNEQFF. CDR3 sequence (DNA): TGTGCCAGTAGTATAGGACAGGACTCCTACAATGAGCAGTTCTTC.

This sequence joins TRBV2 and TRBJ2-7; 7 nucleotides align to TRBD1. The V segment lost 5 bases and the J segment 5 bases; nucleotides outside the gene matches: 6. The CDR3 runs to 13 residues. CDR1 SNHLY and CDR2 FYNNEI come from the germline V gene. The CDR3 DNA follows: TGTGCCAGCAGTAGGGACAGCGGTCACGAGCAGTACTTC. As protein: CASSRDSGHEQYF.

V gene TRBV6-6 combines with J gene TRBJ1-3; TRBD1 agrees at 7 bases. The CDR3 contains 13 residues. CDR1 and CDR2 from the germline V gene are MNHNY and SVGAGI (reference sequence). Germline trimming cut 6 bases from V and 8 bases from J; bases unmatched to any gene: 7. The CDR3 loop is CASSLTGRDTIYF. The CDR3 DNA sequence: TGTGCCAGCAGCCTGACAGGGAGAGACACCATATATTTT.

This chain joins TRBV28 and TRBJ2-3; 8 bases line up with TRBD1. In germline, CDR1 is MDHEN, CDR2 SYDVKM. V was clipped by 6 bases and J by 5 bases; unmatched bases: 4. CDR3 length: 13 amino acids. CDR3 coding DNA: TGTGCCAGCAGACAACAGGGGGAAGATACGCAGTATTTT. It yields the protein CASRQQGEDTQYF.

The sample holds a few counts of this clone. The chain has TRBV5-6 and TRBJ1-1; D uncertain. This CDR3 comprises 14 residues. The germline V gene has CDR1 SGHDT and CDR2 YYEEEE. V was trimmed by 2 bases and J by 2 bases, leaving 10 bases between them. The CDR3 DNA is TGTGCCAGCAGCTTTTCTAAGATCAACACTGAAGCTTTCTTT. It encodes CASSFSKINTEAFF.

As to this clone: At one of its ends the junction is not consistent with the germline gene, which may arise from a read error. CDR3 sequence (DNA): TGTTCCAGCAGCTTCCCCAGCCAAGAGACCCAGTACTTC. Amino acids: CSSSFPSQETQYF. The gene calls are TRBV7-9 and TRBJ2-5; D unclear. Germline V lookup: CDR1 SEHNR, CDR2 FQNEAQ (reference sequence). The CDR3 has 13 amino acids.

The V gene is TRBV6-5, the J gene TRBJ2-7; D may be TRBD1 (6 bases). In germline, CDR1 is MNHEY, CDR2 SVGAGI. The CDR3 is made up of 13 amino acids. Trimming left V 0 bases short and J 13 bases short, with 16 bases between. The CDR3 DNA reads TGTGCCAGCAGTTACTCGAGCCAGGGACAACCCTACTTC. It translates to CASSYSSQGQPYF.

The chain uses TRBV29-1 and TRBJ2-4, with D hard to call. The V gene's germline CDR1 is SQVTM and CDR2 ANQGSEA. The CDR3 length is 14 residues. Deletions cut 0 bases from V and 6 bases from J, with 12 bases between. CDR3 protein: CSVEDRRAGNIQYF. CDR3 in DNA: TGCAGCGTTGAAGACAGGCGAGCAGGAAACATTCAGTACTTC.

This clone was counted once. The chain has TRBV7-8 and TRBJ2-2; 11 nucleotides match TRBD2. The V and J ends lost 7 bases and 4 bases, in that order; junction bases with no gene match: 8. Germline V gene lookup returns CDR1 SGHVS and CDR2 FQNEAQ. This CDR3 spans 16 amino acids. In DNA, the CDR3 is TGTGCCAGCACCCAACTAGCGGGAGACACCACCGGGGAGCTGTTTTTT. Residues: CASTQLAGDTTGELFF.

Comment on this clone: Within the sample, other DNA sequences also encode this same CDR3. CDR3 nucleotides: TGTGCCAGCAGCAGCCAGGGGAACACTGAAGCTTTCTTT. This gives the protein CASSSQGNTEAFF. The J gene is TRBJ1-1, the V gene TRBV7-2; D perhaps matches TRBD1 (5 bases). This CDR3 has 13 residues. Trimming took 5 bases from V and 1 from J, leaving 8 bases between them. Germline CDR1 reads SGHTA; CDR2 reads FQGNSA.

CDR3 sequence (DNA): TGTGCCAGCAGCCCAATGAGCTCCTATAATTCACCCCTCCACTTT. It yields the protein CASSPMSSYNSPLHF. The J gene is TRBJ1-6, the V gene TRBV7-2; D remains ambiguous. Between the trimmed V and J ends, which lost 5 bases and 0 bases, there was a span of 8 bases. CDR1 is SGHTA and CDR2 is FQGNSA in the germline V gene. This CDR3 has 15 residues.

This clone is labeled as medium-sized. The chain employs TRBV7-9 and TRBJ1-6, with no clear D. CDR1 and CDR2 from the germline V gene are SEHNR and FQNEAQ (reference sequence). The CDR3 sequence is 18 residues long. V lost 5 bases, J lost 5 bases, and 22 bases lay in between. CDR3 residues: CASSRLGQENKDNSPLHF. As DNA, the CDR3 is TGTGCCAGCAGCCGACTAGGCCAAGAAAATAAAGATAATTCACCCCTCCACTTT.

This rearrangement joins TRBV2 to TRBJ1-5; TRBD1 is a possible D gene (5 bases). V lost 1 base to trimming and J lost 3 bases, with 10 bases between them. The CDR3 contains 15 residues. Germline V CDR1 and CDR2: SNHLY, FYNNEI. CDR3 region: CASSEGQGTNQPQHF. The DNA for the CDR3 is TGTGCCAGCAGTGAAGGCCAGGGAACCAATCAGCCCCAGCATTTT. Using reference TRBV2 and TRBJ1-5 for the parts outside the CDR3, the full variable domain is EPEVTQTPSHQVTQMGQEVILRCVPISNHLYFYWYRQILGQKVEFLVSFYNNEISEKSEIFDDQFSVERPDGSNFTLKIRSTKLEDSAMYFCASSEGQGTNQPQHFGDGTRLSIL.

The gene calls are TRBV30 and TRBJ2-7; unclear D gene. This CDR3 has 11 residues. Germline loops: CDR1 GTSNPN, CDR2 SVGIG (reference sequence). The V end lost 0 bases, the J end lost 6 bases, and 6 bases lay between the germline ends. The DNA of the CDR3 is TGTGCCTGGAGTGTTGGGCCCGAGCAGTACTTC. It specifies CAWSVGPEQYF.

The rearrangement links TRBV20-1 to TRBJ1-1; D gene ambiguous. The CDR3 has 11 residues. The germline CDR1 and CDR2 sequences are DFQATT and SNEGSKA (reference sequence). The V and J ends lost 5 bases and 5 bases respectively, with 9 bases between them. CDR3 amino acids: CSARGRTEAFF. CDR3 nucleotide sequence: TGCAGTGCTCGGGGAAGGACTGAAGCTTTCTTT.

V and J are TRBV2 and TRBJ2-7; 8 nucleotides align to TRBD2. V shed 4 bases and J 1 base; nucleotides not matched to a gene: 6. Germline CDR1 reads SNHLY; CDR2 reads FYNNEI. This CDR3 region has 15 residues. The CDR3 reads CASSGREGGSYEQYF. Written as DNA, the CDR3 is TGTGCCAGCAGTGGTCGGGAGGGAGGGTCCTACGAGCAGTACTTC.

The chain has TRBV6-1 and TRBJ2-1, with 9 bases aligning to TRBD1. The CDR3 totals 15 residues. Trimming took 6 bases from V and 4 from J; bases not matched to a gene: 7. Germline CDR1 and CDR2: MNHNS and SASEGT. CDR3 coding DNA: TGTGCCAGCAGGGCAGACAGGGGGGGGTACAATGAGCAGTTCTTC. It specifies CASRADRGGYNEQFF.

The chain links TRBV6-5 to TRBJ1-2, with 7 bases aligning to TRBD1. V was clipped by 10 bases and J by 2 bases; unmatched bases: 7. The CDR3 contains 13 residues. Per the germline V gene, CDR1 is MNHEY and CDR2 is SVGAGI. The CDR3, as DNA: TGTGCCACGTGCCGGGGACAGAACTATGGCTACACCTTC. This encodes CATCRGQNYGYTF.

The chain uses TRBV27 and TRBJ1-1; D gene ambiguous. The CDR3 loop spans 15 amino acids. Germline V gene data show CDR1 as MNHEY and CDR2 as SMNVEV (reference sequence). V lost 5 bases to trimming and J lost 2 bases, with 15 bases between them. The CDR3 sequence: CASSPWREANTEAFF. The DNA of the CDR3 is TGTGCCAGCAGTCCTTGGCGAGAGGCAAACACTGAAGCTTTCTTT.

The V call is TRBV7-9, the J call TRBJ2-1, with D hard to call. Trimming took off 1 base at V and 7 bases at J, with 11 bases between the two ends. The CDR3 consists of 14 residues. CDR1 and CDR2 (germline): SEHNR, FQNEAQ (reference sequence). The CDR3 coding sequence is TGTGCCAGCAGCTTAGAAGGTGCGAGGAATGAGCAGTTCTTC. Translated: CASSLEGARNEQFF. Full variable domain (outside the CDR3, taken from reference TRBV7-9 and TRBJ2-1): DTGVSQNPRHKITKRGQNVTFRCDPISEHNRLYWYRQTLGQGPEFLTYFQNEAQLEKSRLLSDRFSAERPKGSFSTLEIQRTEQGDSAMYLCASSLEGARNEQFFGPGTRLTVL.

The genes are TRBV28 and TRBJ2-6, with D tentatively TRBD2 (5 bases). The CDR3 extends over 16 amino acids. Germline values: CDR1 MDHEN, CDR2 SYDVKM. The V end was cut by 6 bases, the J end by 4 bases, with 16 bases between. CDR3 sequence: CASSPPSGSGANVLTF. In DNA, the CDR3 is TGTGCCAGCAGCCCCCCCTCGGGGTCAGGGGCCAACGTCCTGACTTTC.

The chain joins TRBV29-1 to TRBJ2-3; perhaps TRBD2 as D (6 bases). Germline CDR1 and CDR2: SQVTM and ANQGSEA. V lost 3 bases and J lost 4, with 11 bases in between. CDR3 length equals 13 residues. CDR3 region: CSVEGREADTQYF. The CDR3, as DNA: TGCAGCGTTGAGGGCAGGGAGGCAGATACGCAGTATTTT.

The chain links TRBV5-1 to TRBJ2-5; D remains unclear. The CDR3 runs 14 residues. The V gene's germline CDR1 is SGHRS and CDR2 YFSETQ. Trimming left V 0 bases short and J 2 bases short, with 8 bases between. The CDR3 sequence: CASSLGQLQETQYF. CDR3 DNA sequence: TGCGCCAGCAGCTTGGGGCAGTTACAAGAGACCCAGTACTTC. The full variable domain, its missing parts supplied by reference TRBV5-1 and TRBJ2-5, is KAGVTQTPRYLIKTRGQQVTLSCSPISGHRSVSWYQQTPGQGLQFLFEYFSETQRNKGNFPGRFSGRQFSNSRSEMNVSTLELGDSALYLCASSLGQLQETQYFGPGTRLLVL.

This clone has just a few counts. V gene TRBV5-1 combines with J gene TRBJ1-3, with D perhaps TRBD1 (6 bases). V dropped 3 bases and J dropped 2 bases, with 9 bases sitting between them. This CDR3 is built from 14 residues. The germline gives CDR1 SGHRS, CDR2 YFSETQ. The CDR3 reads CASSSRGAGNTIYF. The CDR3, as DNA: TGCGCCAGCAGCTCCAGGGGCGCTGGAAACACCATATATTTT.

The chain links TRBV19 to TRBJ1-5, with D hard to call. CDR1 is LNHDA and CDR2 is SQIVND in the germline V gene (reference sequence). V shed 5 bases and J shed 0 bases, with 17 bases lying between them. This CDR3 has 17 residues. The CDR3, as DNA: TGTGCCAGTAGTCCCTCTGGTTGGGCATATAGCAATCAGCCCCAGCATTTT. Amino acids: CASSPSGWAYSNQPQHF. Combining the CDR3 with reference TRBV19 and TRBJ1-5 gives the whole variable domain DGGITQSPKYLFRKEGQNVTLSCEQNLNHDAMYWYRQDPGQGLRLIYYSQIVNDFQKGDIAEGYSVSREKKESFPLTVTSAQKNPTAFYLCASSPSGWAYSNQPQHFGDGTRLSIL.